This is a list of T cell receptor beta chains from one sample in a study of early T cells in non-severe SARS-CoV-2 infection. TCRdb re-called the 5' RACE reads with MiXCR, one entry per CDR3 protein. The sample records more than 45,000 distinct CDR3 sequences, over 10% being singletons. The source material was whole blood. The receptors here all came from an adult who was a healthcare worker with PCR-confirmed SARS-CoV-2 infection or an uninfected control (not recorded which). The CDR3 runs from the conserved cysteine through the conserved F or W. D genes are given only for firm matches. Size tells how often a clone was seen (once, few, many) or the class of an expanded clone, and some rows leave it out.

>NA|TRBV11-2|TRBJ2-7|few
TGTGCCAGCAGCCCCGATAGGATCCACGAGCAGTACTTC
CASSPDRIHEQYF
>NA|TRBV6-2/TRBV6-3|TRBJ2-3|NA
TGTGCCAGCAGTTACTCGTGGGAGTCAGATACGCAGTATTTT
CASSYSWESDTQYF
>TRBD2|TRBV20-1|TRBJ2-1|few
TGCAGTGCTAGAGCCTGGGCTAGCGGCGGGAGGGGTGAGCAGTTCTTC
CSARAWASGGRGEQFF
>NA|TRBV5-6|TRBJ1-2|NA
TGTGCCAGCAGCTTGTCCGCAGCCCTCAATAACTATGGCTACACCTTC
CASSLSAALNNYGYTF
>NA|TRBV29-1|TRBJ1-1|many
TGCAGCGTTGTGAACACTGAAGCTTTCTTT
CSVVNTEAFF
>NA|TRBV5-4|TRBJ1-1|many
TGTGCCAGCAGCTGGACCGACAGGTTGAACACTGAAGCTTTCTTT
CASSWTDRLNTEAFF
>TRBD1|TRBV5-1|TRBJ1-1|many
TGCGCCAGCAGCTTGGGACAGGGGACCACTGAAGCTTTCTTT
CASSLGQGTTEAFF
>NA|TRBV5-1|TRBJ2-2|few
TGCGCCAGCAGCCTCGCCGCACGGGGGGAGCTGTTTTTT
CASSLAARGELFF
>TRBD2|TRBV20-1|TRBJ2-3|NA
TGCAGTGCGCTAACATCTAGCGGGAGGGCCGGCACAGATACGCAGTATTTT
CSALTSSGRAGTDTQYF
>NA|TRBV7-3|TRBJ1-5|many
TGTGCCAGCAGCTTAACGTGGGATCAGCCCCAGCATTTT
CASSLTWDQPQHF
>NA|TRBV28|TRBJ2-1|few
TGTGCCAGCAGTTTAGAGGGTTTGGACAATGAGCAGTTCTTC
CASSLEGLDNEQFF
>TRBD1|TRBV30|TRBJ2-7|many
TGTGCCTGGAGGGGACAGTCCTACGAGCAGTACTTC
CAWRGQSYEQYF
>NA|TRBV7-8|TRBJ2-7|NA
TGTGCCAGCAGCGTGCAGGGGCCCTACGAGCAGTACTTC
CASSVQGPYEQYF
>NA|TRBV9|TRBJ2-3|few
TGTGCCAGCAGCGTAAGGACATCTAGCACAGATACGCAGTATTTT
CASSVRTSSTDTQYF
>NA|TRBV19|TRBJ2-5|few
TGTGCCAGTAGTAGGCGGTTCCAAGAGACCCAGTACTTC
CASSRRFQETQYF
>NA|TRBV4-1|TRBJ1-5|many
TGCGCCAGCAGCCAAGTAGCAGGGGAGAGCAATCAGCCCCAGCATTTT
CASSQVAGESNQPQHF
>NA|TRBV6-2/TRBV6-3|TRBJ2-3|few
TGTGCCAGCAGTTACTCGAGTTCCCCTGGGACAGATACGCAGTATTTT
CASSYSSSPGTDTQYF
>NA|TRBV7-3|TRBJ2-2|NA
TGTGCCAGCAGTCGGGGGAACACCGGGGAGCTGTTTTTT
CASSRGNTGELFF
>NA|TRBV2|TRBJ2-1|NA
TGTGCCAGCAGTGAAGCGGGGGGTGAGCAGTTCTTC
CASSEAGGEQFF
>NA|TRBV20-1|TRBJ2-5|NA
TGCAGTGCCCTAGTCCAAGAGACCCAGTACTTC
CSALVQETQYF
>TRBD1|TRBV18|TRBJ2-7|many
TGTGCCAGCTCCCTCGGGACAGGGAGCTCCTACGAGCAGTACTTC
CASSLGTGSSYEQYF
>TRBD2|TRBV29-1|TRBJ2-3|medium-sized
TGCAGCGTTAGGGGTAGCGGGAGAGGGGCAGATACGCAGTATTTT
CSVRGSGRGADTQYF
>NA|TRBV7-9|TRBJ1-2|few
TGTGCCAGCAGCGGAGGCTTTTGGGCCCACTATGGCTACACCTTC
CASSGGFWAHYGYTF
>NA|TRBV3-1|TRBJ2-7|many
TGTGCCAGCAGCCAAGCCTGGGCCAGCTACGAGCAGTACTTC
CASSQAWASYEQYF
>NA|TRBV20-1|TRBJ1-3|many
TGCAGTGCTAGTAGGGGGGTCGGAAACACCATATATTTT
CSASRGVGNTIYF
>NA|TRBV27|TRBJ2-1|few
TGTGCCAGCAGTTTAGTGGCGGGCCCTTCCTACAATGAGCAGTTCTTC
CASSLVAGPSYNEQFF
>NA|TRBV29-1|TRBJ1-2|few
TGCAGCGTTGGATGGGGGAACTATGGCTACACCTTC
CSVGWGNYGYTF
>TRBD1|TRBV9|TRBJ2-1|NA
TGTGCCAGCAGTGGACAGGGGGCCTTAGGGGCCTATTACAATGAGCAGTTCTTC
CASSGQGALGAYYNEQFF
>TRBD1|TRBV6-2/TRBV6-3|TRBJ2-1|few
TGTGCCAGCAATCCCGGGACAGCCTTTAGCAATGAGCAGTTCTTC
CASNPGTAFSNEQFF
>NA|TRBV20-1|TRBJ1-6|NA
TGCAGTGCTCACAGGGATACTAATTCACCCTTCCACTTT
CSAHRDTNSPFHF
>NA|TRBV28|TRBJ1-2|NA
TGTGCCAGCAGCTCCAACAGGGTTGGCTACACCTTC
CASSSNRVGYTF
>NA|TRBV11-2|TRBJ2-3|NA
TGTGCCAGCACCTCGACAGATACGCAGTATTTT
CASTSTDTQYF
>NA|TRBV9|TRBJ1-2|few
TGTGCCAGCAGCCGACCTGCTTGGATACCGCTCTATGGCTACACCTTC
CASSRPAWIPLYGYTF
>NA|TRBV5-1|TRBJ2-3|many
TGCGCCAGCAGCTTGAATCCATCTAGCACAGATACGCAGTATTTT
CASSLNPSSTDTQYF
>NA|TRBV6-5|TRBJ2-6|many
TGTGCCAGCAGTTACTCTGGCTCTGGGGCCAACGTCCTGACTTTC
CASSYSGSGANVLTF
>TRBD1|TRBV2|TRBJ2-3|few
TGTGCCAGCACCAGGACAGGGGGTCGGACAGATACGCAGTATTTT
CASTRTGGRTDTQYF
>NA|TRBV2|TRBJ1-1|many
TGTGCCAGCAGTGTCTCAGGAGTGGGCACTGAAGCTTTCTTT
CASSVSGVGTEAFF
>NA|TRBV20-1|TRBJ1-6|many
TGCAGTGCTAGAGATCAGAACTATTCACCCCTCCACTTT
CSARDQNYSPLHF
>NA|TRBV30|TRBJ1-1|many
TGTGCCTGGAGTCAGAGCGGTGAAGCTTTCTTT
CAWSQSGEAFF
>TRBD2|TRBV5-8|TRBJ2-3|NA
TGTGCCAGCAGCTTGGAAGGACTAGCGGGAAGCACAGATACGCAGTATTTT
CASSLEGLAGSTDTQYF
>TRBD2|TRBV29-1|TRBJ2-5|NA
TGCAGCGTCCCCCTGGGGGGAGGGCCAGGGGAGACCCAGTACTTC
CSVPLGGGPGETQYF
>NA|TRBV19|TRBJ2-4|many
TGTGCCAGTAGTGGTACATTAGGAGCCAAAAACATTCAGTACTTC
CASSGTLGAKNIQYF
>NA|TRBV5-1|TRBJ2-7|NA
TGCGCCAGCAGCTTGGCCGGGGGACGCGATTACGAGCAGTACTTC
CASSLAGGRDYEQYF
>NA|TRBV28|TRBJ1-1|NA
TGTGCCAGCAGTTTATCAGGGAACACTGAAGCTTTCTTT
CASSLSGNTEAFF
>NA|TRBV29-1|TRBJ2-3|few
TGCAGCGTTGACAGGGGAGGCACAGATACGCAGTATTTT
CSVDRGGTDTQYF
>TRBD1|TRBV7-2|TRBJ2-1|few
TGTGCCAGCAGCCACCCGACCAGGGGGAATGAGCAGTTCTTC
CASSHPTRGNEQFF
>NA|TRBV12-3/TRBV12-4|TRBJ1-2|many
TGTGCCAGCCGGAGCCCCGACAGGTCCCGGGGGGGCTACACCTTC
CASRSPDRSRGGYTF
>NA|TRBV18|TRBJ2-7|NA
TGTGCCAGCTCACCACCGGAGGGACGCGACGAGCAGTACTTC
CASSPPEGRDEQYF
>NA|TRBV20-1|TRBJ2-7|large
TGCAGTGCTAGGGATTGGGACTCGCTCTCCTACGAGCAGTACTTC
CSARDWDSLSYEQYF
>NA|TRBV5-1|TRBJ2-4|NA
TGCGCCAGCAGCTGGGGGGGCGCTGAAAACATTCAGTACTTC
CASSWGGAENIQYF
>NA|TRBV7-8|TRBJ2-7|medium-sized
TGTGCCAGCAGCCTCAAGCAGGAGGACTACGAGCAGTACTTC
CASSLKQEDYEQYF
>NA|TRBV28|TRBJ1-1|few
TGTGCCAGCAGTGGGTTAACTGAAGCTTTCTTT
CASSGLTEAFF
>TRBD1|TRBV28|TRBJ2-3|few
TGTGCCAGCAGTTTCACCTCCGGGGGGACAGGGACAGATACGCAGTATTTT
CASSFTSGGTGTDTQYF
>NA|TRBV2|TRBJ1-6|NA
TGTGCCAGCAGTGAAATGTCAGCCAATTCACCCCTCCACTTT
CASSEMSANSPLHF
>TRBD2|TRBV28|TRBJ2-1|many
TGTGCCAGCAGTCTTCCGGTCAGCGGGAGGGGTGAGCAGTTCTTC
CASSLPVSGRGEQFF
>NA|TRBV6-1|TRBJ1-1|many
TGTGCCAGCATTTTGACAGGAGGGACTGAAGCTTTCTTT
CASILTGGTEAFF
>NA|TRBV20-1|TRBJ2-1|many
TGCAGTGCTAGAGCGGCGGGGAGCTCCTACAATGAGCAGTTCTTC
CSARAAGSSYNEQFF